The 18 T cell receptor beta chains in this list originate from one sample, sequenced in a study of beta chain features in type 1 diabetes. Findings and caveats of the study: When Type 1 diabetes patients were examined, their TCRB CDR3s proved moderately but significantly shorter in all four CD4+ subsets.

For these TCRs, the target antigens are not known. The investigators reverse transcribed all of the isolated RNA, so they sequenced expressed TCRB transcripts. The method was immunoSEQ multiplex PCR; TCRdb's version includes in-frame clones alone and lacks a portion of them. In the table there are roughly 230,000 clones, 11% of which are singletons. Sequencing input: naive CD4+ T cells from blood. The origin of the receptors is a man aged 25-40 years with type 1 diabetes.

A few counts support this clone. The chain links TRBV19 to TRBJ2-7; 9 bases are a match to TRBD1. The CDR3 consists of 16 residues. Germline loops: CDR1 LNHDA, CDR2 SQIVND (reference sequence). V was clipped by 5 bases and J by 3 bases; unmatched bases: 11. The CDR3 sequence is CASSPFGTGYYYEQYF. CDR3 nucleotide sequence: TGTGCCAGTAGTCCGTTCGGGACAGGGTATTACTACGAGCAGTACTTC.

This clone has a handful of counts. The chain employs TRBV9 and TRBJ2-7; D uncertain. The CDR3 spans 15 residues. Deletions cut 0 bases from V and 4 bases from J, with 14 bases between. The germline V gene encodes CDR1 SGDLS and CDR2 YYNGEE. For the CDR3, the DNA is TGTGCCAGCAGCGTAGGTCAGGAAACGGTTTACGAGCAGTACTTC. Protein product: CASSVGQETVYEQYF.

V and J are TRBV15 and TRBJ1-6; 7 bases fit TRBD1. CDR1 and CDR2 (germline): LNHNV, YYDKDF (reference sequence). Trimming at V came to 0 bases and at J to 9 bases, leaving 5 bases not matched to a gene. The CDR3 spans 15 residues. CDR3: CATSRDGQASSPLHF. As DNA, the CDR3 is TGTGCCACCAGCAGAGATGGACAGGCGAGTTCACCCCTCCACTTT.

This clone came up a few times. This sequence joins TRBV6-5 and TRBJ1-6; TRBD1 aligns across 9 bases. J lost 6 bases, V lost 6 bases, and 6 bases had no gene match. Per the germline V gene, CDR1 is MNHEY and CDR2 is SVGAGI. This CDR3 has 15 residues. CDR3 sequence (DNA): TGTGCCAGCAGCACAGGGGGCTTTCTTAATTCACCCCTCCACTTT. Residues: CASSTGGFLNSPLHF.

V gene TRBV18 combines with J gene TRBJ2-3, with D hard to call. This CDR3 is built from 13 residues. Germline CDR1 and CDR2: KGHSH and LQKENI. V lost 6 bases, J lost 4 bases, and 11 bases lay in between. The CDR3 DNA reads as TGTGCCAGCTCCCCCTCCACGGCAGATACGCAGTATTTT. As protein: CASSPSTADTQYF.

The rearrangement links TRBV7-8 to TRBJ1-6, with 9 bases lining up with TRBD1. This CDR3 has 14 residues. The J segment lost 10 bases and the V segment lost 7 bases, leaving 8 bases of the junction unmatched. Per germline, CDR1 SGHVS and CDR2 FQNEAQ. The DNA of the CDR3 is TGTGCCAGCACCCGGGACAGGGTCTTGTCACCCCTCCACTTT. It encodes CASTRDRVLSPLHF.

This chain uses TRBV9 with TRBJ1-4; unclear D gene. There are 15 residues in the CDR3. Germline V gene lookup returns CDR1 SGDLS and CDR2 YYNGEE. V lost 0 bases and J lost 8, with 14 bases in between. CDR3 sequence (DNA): TGTGCCAGCAGCGTAGCTAGTTGGGAGGACGAAAAACTGTTTTTT. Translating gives CASSVASWEDEKLFF.

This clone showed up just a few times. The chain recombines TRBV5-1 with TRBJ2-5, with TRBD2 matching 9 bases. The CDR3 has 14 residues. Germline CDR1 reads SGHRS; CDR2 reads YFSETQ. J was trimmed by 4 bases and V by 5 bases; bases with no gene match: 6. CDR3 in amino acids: CASRALTSGETQYF. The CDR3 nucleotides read TGCGCCAGCAGAGCATTGACTAGCGGAGAGACCCAGTACTTC.

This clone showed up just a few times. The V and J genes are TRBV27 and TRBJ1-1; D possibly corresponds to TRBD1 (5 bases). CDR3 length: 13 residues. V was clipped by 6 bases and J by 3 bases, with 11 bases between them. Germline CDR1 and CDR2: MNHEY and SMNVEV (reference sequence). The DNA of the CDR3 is TGTGCCAGCAGACCCGACAGTTACACTGAAGCTTTCTTT. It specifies CASRPDSYTEAFF.

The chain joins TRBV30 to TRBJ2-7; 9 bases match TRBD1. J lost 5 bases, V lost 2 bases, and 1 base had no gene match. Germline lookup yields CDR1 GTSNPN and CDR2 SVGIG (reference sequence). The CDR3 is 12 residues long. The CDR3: CAWSRTGDEQYF. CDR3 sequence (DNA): TGTGCCTGGAGTCGGACAGGGGACGAGCAGTACTTC.

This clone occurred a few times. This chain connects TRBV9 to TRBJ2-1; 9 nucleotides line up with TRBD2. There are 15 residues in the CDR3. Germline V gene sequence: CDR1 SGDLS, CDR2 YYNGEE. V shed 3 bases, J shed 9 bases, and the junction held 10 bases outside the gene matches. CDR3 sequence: CASSAPRAGGIEQFF. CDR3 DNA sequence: TGTGCCAGCAGCGCCCCTCGAGCGGGAGGTATTGAGCAGTTCTTC. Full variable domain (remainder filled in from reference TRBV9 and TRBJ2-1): DSGVTQTPKHLITATGQRVTLRCSPRSGDLSVYWYQQSLDQGLQFLIQYYNGEERAKGNILERFSAQQFPDLHSELNLSSLELGDSALYFCASSAPRAGGIEQFFGPGTRLTVL.

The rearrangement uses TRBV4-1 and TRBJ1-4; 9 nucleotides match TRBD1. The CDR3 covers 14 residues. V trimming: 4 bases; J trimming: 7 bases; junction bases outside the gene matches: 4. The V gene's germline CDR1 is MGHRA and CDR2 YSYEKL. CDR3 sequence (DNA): TGCGCCAGCAGCCGGACAGGGGTGGGTGAAAAACTGTTTTTT. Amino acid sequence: CASSRTGVGEKLFF.

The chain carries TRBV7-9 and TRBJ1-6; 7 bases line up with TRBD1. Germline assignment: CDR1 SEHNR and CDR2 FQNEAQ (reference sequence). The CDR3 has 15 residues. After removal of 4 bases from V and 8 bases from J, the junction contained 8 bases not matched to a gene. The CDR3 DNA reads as TGTGCCAGCAGCTCCGGGACAGCTGCTGATTCACCCCTCCACTTT. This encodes CASSSGTAADSPLHF.

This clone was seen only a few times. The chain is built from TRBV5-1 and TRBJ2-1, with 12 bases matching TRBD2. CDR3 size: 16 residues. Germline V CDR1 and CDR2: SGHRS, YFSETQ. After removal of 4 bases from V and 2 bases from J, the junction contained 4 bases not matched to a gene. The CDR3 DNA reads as TGCGCCAGCAGCCAGACTAGCGGGGGCCCCTACAATGAGCAGTTCTTC. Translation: CASSQTSGGPYNEQFF.

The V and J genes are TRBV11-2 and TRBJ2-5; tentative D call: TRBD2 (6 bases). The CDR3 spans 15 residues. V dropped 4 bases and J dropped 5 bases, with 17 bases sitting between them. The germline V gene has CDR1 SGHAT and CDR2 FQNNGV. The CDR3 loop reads CASSSLTSPSETQYF. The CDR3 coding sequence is TGTGCCAGCAGCTCACTCACTAGCCCCAGCGAGACCCAGTACTTC.

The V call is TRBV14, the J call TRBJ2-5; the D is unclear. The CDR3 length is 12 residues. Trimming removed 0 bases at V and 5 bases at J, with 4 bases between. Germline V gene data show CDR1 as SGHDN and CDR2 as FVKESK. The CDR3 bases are TGTGCCAGCAGCCAAGATAGCGAGACCCAGTACTTC. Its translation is CASSQDSETQYF.

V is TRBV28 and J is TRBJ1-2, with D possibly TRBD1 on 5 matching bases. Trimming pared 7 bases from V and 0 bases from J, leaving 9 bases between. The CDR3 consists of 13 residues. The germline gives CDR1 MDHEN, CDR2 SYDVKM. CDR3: CASTRTPNYGYTF. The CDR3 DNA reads TGTGCCAGCACCCGGACACCTAACTATGGCTACACCTTC.

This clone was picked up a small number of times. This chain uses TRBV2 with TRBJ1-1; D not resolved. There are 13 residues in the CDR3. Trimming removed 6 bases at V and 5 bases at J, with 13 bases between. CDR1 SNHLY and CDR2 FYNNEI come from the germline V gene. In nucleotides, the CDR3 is TGTGCCAGCAGGCCCGGGGTTGGGACTGAAGCTTTCTTT. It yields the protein CASRPGVGTEAFF.